This T cell receptor (beta chain) was recorded in a study of identical twins. Findings and caveats of the study: Low generation probability was overrepresented in out-of-frame alpha sequences shared by twins. Cross-sectional statistics, not tracking of the same donors, supported the conclusions. Beta clonotypes that were abundant in cord blood contained fewer insertions, a pattern absent from memory repertoires.

In the case of this clonotype: Its cognate antigen is unknown.

Germline loops: CDR1 SGHVS, CDR2 FNYEAQ. The CDR3 is 14 residues long. V was pared by 5 bases and J by 7 bases, with 8 bases of the junction left unmatched. The cDNA had a unique molecular identifier and a template-switch universal primer site. From the 5' RACE reads, TCRdb called clonotypes with MiXCR, one entry per CDR3 protein. The sample carries some 260,000 distinct CDR3 sequences, about 14% recorded once. Sequencing input: memory (CD45RO+) T cells sorted from blood. This TCR came from a woman aged 18-29 years in good health. The chain has TRBV7-6 and TRBJ2-1; 7 positions agree with TRBD2. The chain's CDR3 is CASSRGGGSNEQFF. In DNA form, the CDR3 reads TGTGCCAGCAGCCGCGGGGGTGGTAGTAATGAGCAGTTCTTC.